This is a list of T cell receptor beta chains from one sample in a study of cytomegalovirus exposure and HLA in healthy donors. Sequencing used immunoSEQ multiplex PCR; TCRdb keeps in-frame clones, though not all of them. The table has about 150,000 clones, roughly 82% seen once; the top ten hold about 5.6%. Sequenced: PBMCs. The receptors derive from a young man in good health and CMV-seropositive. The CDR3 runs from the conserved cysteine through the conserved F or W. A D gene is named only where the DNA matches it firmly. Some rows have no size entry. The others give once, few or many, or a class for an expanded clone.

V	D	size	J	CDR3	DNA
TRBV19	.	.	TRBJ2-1	CASSPGLPRFGQFF	TGTGCCAGTAGTCCAGGACTACCCCGGTTCGGGCAGTTCTTC
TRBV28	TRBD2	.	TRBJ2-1	CASFLAGGLYNEQFF	TGTGCCAGCTTCTTAGCGGGAGGGCTGTACAATGAGCAGTTCTTC
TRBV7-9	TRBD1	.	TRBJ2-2	CSSSLVTGDTGELFF	TGTTCCAGCAGCTTAGTGACAGGGGACACCGGGGAGCTGTTTTTT
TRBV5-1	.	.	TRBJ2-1	CASSFLARPNEQFF	TGCGCCAGCAGCTTCCTAGCGAGACCCAATGAGCAGTTCTTC
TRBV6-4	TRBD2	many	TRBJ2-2	CASSGTSTGELFF	TGTGCCAGCAGTGGGACTAGCACCGGGGAGCTGTTTTTT
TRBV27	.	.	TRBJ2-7	CASSLASGVYEQYF	TGTGCCAGCAGTTTGGCCTCGGGGGTTTACGAGCAGTACTTC
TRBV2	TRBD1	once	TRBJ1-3	CASSEGGTGRSGNTIYF	TGTGCCAGCAGTGAAGGCGGGACAGGGCGATCTGGAAACACCATATATTTT
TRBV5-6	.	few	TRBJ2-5	CASSFGGTQYF	TGTGCCAGCAGCTTCGGGGGGACCCAGTACTTC
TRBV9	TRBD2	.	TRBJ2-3	CASSVEVGGTYTQYF	TGTGCCAGCAGCGTAGAGGTGGGGGGGACGTATACGCAGTATTTT
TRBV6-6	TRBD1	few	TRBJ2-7	CASSSPLDRGYEQYF	TGTGCCAGCAGTTCACCTTTGGACAGGGGTTACGAGCAGTACTTC
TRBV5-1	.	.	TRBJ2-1	CASSLVAPNEQFF	TGCGCCAGCAGCTTGGTGGCCCCCAATGAGCAGTTCTTC
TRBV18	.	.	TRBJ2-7	CASSLYGLYEQYF	TGTGCCAGCTCCCTATATGGGCTCTACGAGCAGTACTTC
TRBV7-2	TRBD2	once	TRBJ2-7	CASSISSGSRYEQYF	TGTGCCAGCAGCATATCTAGCGGTAGCAGGTACGAGCAGTACTTC
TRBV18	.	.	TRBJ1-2	CASSPQGANYGYTF	TGTGCCAGCTCACCACAGGGGGCTAACTATGGCTACACCTTC
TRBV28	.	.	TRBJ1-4	CASSLPGGNEKLFF	TGTGCCAGCAGTTTACCGGGGGGTAATGAAAAACTGTTTTTT
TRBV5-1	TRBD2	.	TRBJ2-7	CASRTGLAPHYEQYF	TGCGCCAGCAGGACAGGACTAGCCCCACACTACGAGCAGTACTTC
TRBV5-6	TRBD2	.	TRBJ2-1	CASSLLAGGPFDEQFF	TGTGCCAGCAGCCTACTAGCGGGAGGGCCGTTCGATGAGCAGTTCTTC
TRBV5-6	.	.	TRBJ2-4	CASSLALIKNIQYF	TGTGCCAGCAGCTTGGCCCTAATCAAAAACATTCAGTACTTC
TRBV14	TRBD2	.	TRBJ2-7	CASSQRYSGTSYEQYF	TGTGCCAGCAGCCAAAGATATAGCGGGACCTCCTACGAGCAGTACTTC
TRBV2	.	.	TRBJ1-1	CASSATGLNTEAFF	TGTGCCAGCAGTGCGACGGGGTTGAACACTGAAGCTTTCTTT